The clone carrying this TCR beta chain occurred a few times. This sample stems from a study of T cell repertoires in cytomegalovirus infection. Study-level background: Carrying CMV and the relevant HLA type showed in public TCR beta signatures.

TCRdb redid the calling of the reads with MiXCR, one entry per CDR3 protein. The sample lists around 740,000 distinct CDR3 sequences; 35% were seen once. Germline V gene data show CDR1 as KGHDR and CDR2 as SFDVKD. CDR3 size: 14 residues. With V trimmed by 3 bases and J by 4 bases, 4 bases remained unmatched. V and J are TRBV24-1 and TRBJ1-2; TRBD1 matches at 7 bases. Material: PBMCs. The TCR sequence derives from a human donor in good health (CMV status not recorded). Some clones in this sample may be carry-over from other donors' samples. The chain's CDR3 is CATSDIGTAYGYTF. CDR3 DNA: TGTGCCACCAGTGATATAGGGACAGCCTATGGCTACACCTTC.